This TCR beta chain emerged from a study of blood T cell repertoires in COVID-19. Study in general: The United States, Italy and Spain supplied acute and convalescent COVID-19 samples. Nucleic acid was either cDNA or gDNA, and it came from T cells, B-cell-depleted T cells, or PBMCs.

Authors' analysis steps: Reference gene primer amplification gave estimated nucleated cell counts. Produced via immunoSEQ multiplex PCR; TCRdb's table is partial and in-frame only. From that table come the V and J calls and clone size; the DNA was used to work out D and trimming. The repertoire holds some 220,000 clones, with about 83% as singletons. This CDR3 has 14 residues. Per germline, CDR1 SEHNR and CDR2 FQNEAQ (reference sequence). V shed 5 bases and J shed 0 bases, with 11 bases lying between them. On this clone: Within the sample, other DNA sequences also encode this same CDR3.

This sequence originates from a man aged 50-59 years with acute or convalescent COVID-19. The chain couples TRBV7-9 to TRBJ2-7; D may be TRBD1 (6 bases). The sample taken for sequencing was peripheral blood. CDR3 sequence (DNA): TGTGCCAGCAGCCTAGGACAGTCCTCCTACGAGCAGTACTTC. Translating it yields CASSLGQSSYEQYF.